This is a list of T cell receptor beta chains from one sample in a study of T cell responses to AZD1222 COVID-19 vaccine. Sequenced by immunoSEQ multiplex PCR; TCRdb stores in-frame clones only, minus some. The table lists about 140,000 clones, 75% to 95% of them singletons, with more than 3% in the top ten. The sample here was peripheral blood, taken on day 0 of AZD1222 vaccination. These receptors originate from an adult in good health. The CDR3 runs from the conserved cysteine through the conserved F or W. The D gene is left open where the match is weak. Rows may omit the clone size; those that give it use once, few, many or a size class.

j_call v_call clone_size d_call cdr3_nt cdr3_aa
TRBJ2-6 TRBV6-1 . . TGTGCCAGCAGTGAACCGGGCGACCCTGGGGCCAACGTCCTGACTTTC CASSEPGDPGANVLTF
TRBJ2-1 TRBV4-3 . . TGCGCCAGCAGCCAGTCGTTCGGGACAAACTACAATGAGCAGTTCTTC CASSQSFGTNYNEQFF
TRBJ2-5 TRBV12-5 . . TGTGCTAGTGGTTTAACTCGGAGCGCTACAAGTGCCCTGGAAGAGACCCAGTACTTC CASGLTRSATSALEETQYF
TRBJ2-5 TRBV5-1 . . TGCGCCAGCAGCTTGGTCCAGGGTGGAGAGACCCAGTACTTC CASSLVQGGETQYF
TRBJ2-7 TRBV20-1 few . TGCAGTGCTTCGGATACCTACGAGCAGTACTTC CSASDTYEQYF
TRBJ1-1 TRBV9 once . TGTGCCAGCAGTGATAGGAACCCTGAAGCTTTCTTT CASSDRNPEAFF
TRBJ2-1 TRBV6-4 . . TGTGCCAGCAGTGTAGTCAGAAGCTCCTACAATGAGCAGTTCTTC CASSVVRSSYNEQFF
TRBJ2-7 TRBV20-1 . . TGCAGTGCTAGGGGAGGCTACGAGCAGTACTTC CSARGGYEQYF
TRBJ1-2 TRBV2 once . TGTGCCAGCACTCGGGACAAGGGCTACACCTTC CASTRDKGYTF
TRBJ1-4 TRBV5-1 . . TGCGCCAGCAGCTTAAGTCCAGGGGTCTTGGAAAAACTGTTTTTT CASSLSPGVLEKLFF
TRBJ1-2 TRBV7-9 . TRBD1 TGTGCCAGCAGCCCACTGGGACAGACATATGGCTACACCTTC CASSPLGQTYGYTF
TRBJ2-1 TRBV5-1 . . TGCGCCAGCGGGCTACAGGGGGGGAACAATGAGCAGTTCTTC CASGLQGGNNEQFF
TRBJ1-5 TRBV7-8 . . TGTGCCAGCAGCTTAGGGCTGCTGCTGAGGAAAGCTCAGCCCCAGCATTTT CASSLGLLLRKAQPQHF
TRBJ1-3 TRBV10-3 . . TGTGCCATCAGTGAGAAGGCGAGTGGAAACACCATATATTTT CAISEKASGNTIYF
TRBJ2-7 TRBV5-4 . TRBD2 TGTGCCAGCAGCCCTGAGGTCGGGAGGGCCTACGAGCAGTACTTC CASSPEVGRAYEQYF
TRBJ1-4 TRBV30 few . TGTGCCTGGAGTGCGGGGGAGCGGGGTGAAAAACTGTTTTTT CAWSAGERGEKLFF
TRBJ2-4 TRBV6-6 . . TGTGCCAGCAGTTCCGACAGACCCAAAAACATTCAGTACTTC CASSSDRPKNIQYF
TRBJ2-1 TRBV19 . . TGTGCCAGTAGTATGCTCTTGGAGCAGTTCTTC CASSMLLEQFF
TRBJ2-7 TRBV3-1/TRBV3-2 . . TGTGCCAGCAGCCAAGTCGGGAACCTGAACGAGCAGTACTTC CASSQVGNLNEQYF
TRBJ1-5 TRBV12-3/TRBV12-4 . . TGTGCCAGCAGTTTACTTCGGAATCAGCCCCAGCATTTT CASSLLRNQPQHF
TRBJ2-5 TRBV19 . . TGTGCCAGTAGCCCCTATAGTAACTTTAAAGAGACCCAGTACTTC CASSPYSNFKETQYF
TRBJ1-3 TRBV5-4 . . TGTGCCAGCAGCTTCGGGACACAGGGTAGGGGAAACACCATATATTTT CASSFGTQGRGNTIYF
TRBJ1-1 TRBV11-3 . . TGTGCCAGCAGCTTAGGGGGGACGAGCGAAGCTTTCTTT CASSLGGTSEAFF
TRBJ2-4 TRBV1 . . TGCACCAGCAGCCCCGAAGCGGCAGACCAAAACATTCAGTACTTC CTSSPEAADQNIQYF
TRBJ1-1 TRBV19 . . TGTGCCAGTACCGGGGACGCTGAAGCTTTCTTT CASTGDAEAFF
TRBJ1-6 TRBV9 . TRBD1 TGTGCCAGCAGCGTGGCGGGACAGCCAAATTCACCCCTCCACTTT CASSVAGQPNSPLHF
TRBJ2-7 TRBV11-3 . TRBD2 TGTGCCAGCAGCCCGACTAGCGGGTACCTTTACGAGCAGTACTTC CASSPTSGYLYEQYF
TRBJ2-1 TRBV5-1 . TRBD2 TGCGCCAGCAGTCCCGGGACTAGCGCTTTTTACAATGAGCAGTTCTTC CASSPGTSAFYNEQFF
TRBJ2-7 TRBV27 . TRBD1 TGTGCCAGCAGTTCCACCACCGGGACAGCCCTGGGCGAGCAGTACTTC CASSSTTGTALGEQYF
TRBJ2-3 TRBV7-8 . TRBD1 TGTGCCAGCAGCCCCACCCGGACAGGGTGGGGCACAGATACGCAGTATTTT CASSPTRTGWGTDTQYF
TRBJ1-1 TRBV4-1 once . TGCGCCAGCAGCCAAGGCCCAGGGAGCATCTTT CASSQGPGSIF
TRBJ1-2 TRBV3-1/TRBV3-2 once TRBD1 TGTGCCAGCAGCCGAGGGACAGGGGAGGGCTACACCTTC CASSRGTGEGYTF
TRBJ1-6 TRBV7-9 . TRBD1 TGTGCCAGCAGCATAGACAGGGGTGCTTCACCCCTCCACTTT CASSIDRGASPLHF
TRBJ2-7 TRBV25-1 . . TGTGCCTCCTCGCCAGGGAAATACGAGCAGTACTTC CASSPGKYEQYF
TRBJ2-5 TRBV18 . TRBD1 TGTGCCAGCTCACCACGGAAGTCGTTTGGGACAGGCCCTCCCGAAGGAGAGACCCAGTACTTC CASSPRKSFGTGPPEGETQYF
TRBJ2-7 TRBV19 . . TGTGCCAGTAGTATGGGTTACGAGCAGTACTTC CASSMGYEQYF
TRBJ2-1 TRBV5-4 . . TGTGCCAGCAGCTTGGCCCCAGTTGTCAGGGAGGAGCAGTTCTTC CASSLAPVVREEQFF
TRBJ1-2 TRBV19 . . TGTGCCAGTAGTATCTCGACGGGCTACACCTTC CASSISTGYTF
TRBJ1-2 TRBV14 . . TGTGCCAGCAGCCAAGATCGGAGCATCTATGGCTACACCTTC CASSQDRSIYGYTF
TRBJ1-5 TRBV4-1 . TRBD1 TGCGCCAGCAGCCAAGGGGGACAGTATAGCAATCAGCCCCAGCATTTT CASSQGGQYSNQPQHF
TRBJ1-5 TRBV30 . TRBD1 TGTGCCCTGGGACAGGGGATTGATCAGCCCCAGCATTTT CALGQGIDQPQHF
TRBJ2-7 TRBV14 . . TGTGCCAGCAGCCCATCCTTGTCGGCCTACGAGCAGTACTTC CASSPSLSAYEQYF
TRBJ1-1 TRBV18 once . TGTGCCAGCTCACCAGTTCGGCTGAACACTGAAGCTTTCTTT CASSPVRLNTEAFF
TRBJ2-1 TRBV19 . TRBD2 TGTGCCAGCCTCACCCCGGGCGGGAGAAACCATGAGCAGTTCTTC CASLTPGGRNHEQFF
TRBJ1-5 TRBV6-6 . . TGTGCCAGCAGTTCCCTGGGTGATCAGCCCCAGCATTTT CASSSLGDQPQHF
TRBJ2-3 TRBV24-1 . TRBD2 TGTGCCACCAGTGCCCGCGGGGGACTAGCGGGAGTCGGGACAGATACGCAGTATTTT CATSARGGLAGVGTDTQYF
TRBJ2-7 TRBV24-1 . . TGTGCCACCAGTGATAGGGGGGCTACAGGCTACGAGCAGTACTTC CATSDRGATGYEQYF
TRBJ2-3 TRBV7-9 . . TGTGCCAGCAGCTCCCGAGTTAGCCATTCGGGCACAGATACGCAGTATTTT CASSSRVSHSGTDTQYF
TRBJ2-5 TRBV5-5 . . TGTGCCAGCAGGGGGCCCCAGGGGACCCAGTACTTC CASRGPQGTQYF
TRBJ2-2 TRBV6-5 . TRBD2 TGTGCCAGCAGTTTCCCGGGGGGGGAGGTGACCGGGGAGCTGTTTTTT CASSFPGGEVTGELFF
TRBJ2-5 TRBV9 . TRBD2 TGTGCCAGCAGCGTAGGCTCCCAGAGACTAGCGGGGGTTGAAGAGACCCAGTACTTC CASSVGSQRLAGVEETQYF
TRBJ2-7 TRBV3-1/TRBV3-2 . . TGTGCCAGCAGCCCGTTACGACGGGCCCCCTACGAGCAGTACTTC CASSPLRRAPYEQYF
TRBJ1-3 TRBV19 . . TGTGCCAGTAGTATAGGAGGGGTAGGGGGAAACACCATATATTTT CASSIGGVGGNTIYF